These T cell receptor beta chains were read from a single sample in a study of blood T cell repertoires in COVID-19. Method: immunoSEQ multiplex PCR; TCRdb's copy keeps in-frame clones and lacks some. The table shows about 64,000 clones, with more than 70% occurring only once. The specimen was peripheral blood. These receptors all come from a man between 65 and 79 years old with acute or convalescent COVID-19. Both conserved end residues are part of each CDR3. Fields, in order: CDR3 length, clone size, V gene, J gene, D gene, CDR3 DNA, CDR3 protein. The D gene is left open where the match is weak. Clone size is not always given. Where it is, it says once, few, many or a class for expanded clones.

cdr3_length: 15
clone_size: -
v_call: TRBV6-5
j_call: TRBJ2-2
d_call: -
cdr3_nt: TGTGCCAGCAGTTACTATGGCAGGGACACCGGGGAGCTGTTTTTT
cdr3_aa: CASSYYGRDTGELFF

cdr3_length: 13
clone_size: -
v_call: TRBV30
j_call: TRBJ1-2
d_call: -
cdr3_nt: TGTGCCTCAGCGAGGGGGTTAAACTATGGCTACACCTTC
cdr3_aa: CASARGLNYGYTF

cdr3_length: 13
clone_size: -
v_call: TRBV4-3
j_call: TRBJ1-1
d_call: -
cdr3_nt: TGCGCCAGCAGCCCGAACAGGGTGTCTGAAGCTTTCTTT
cdr3_aa: CASSPNRVSEAFF

cdr3_length: 15
clone_size: -
v_call: TRBV7-6
j_call: TRBJ2-3
d_call: -
cdr3_nt: TGTGCCAGCAGCTTAGGGGCAGTGAGCACAGATACGCAGTATTTT
cdr3_aa: CASSLGAVSTDTQYF

cdr3_length: 12
clone_size: few
v_call: TRBV2
j_call: TRBJ2-7
d_call: -
cdr3_nt: TGTGCCAGCAGTGGGGCCGCCTACGAGCAGTACTTC
cdr3_aa: CASSGAAYEQYF

cdr3_length: 16
clone_size: -
v_call: TRBV11-2
j_call: TRBJ2-3
d_call: -
cdr3_nt: TGTGCCAGCAGCTTTACAGGGAAAATCGGGACAGATACGCAGTATTTT
cdr3_aa: CASSFTGKIGTDTQYF

cdr3_length: 16
clone_size: -
v_call: TRBV7-2
j_call: TRBJ2-7
d_call: TRBD2
cdr3_nt: TGTGCCAGCAGCCCCTCAGGAGCGGGGGGGCCCCACGAGCAGTACTTC
cdr3_aa: CASSPSGAGGPHEQYF

cdr3_length: 14
clone_size: -
v_call: TRBV7-6
j_call: TRBJ1-5
d_call: -
cdr3_nt: TGTGCCAGCAGCCCGAGGGTGGGGGGTCAGCCCCAGCATTTT
cdr3_aa: CASSPRVGGQPQHF

cdr3_length: 13
clone_size: -
v_call: TRBV29-1
j_call: TRBJ2-1
d_call: TRBD1
cdr3_nt: TGCAGCGTTGGTACAGGGGTTTCGAATGAGCAGTTCTTC
cdr3_aa: CSVGTGVSNEQFF

cdr3_length: 15
clone_size: -
v_call: TRBV6-5
j_call: TRBJ1-1
d_call: TRBD1
cdr3_nt: TGTGCCAGCAGGCGGACAGGGGGCACGAACACTGAAGCTTTCTTT
cdr3_aa: CASRRTGGTNTEAFF

cdr3_length: 16
clone_size: -
v_call: TRBV18
j_call: TRBJ2-3
d_call: -
cdr3_nt: TGTGCCAGCTCACCAATGCAGGTTACTAGCACAGATACGCAGTATTTT
cdr3_aa: CASSPMQVTSTDTQYF

cdr3_length: 12
clone_size: -
v_call: TRBV29-1
j_call: TRBJ2-5
d_call: -
cdr3_nt: TGCAGCGCCCCCACTAGTAGGGAGACCCAGTACTTC
cdr3_aa: CSAPTSRETQYF

cdr3_length: 16
clone_size: -
v_call: TRBV6-1
j_call: TRBJ2-5
d_call: TRBD2
cdr3_nt: TGTGCCAGCAGTGAAGAGGCGGCGGGGGGCCAAGAGACCCAGTACTTC
cdr3_aa: CASSEEAAGGQETQYF

cdr3_length: 15
clone_size: -
v_call: TRBV4-1
j_call: TRBJ1-2
d_call: -
cdr3_nt: TGCGCCAGCAGCCCCGGGAGGGCAGTCCCATATGGCTACACCTTC
cdr3_aa: CASSPGRAVPYGYTF

cdr3_length: 15
clone_size: -
v_call: TRBV6-5
j_call: TRBJ2-7
d_call: TRBD1
cdr3_nt: TGTGCCAGCAGTTACACCTGGACAGGGACCTACGAGCAGTACTTC
cdr3_aa: CASSYTWTGTYEQYF

cdr3_length: 17
clone_size: -
v_call: TRBV19
j_call: TRBJ2-1
d_call: TRBD2
cdr3_nt: TGTGCCAGTAGTTCGGGAGGCAGCACTAGCTCCTACAATGAGCAGTTCTTC
cdr3_aa: CASSSGGSTSSYNEQFF

cdr3_length: 13
clone_size: many
v_call: TRBV10-3
j_call: TRBJ2-1
d_call: -
cdr3_nt: TGTGCCATCAGCCCTGGGCTAACCAATGAGCAGTTCTTC
cdr3_aa: CAISPGLTNEQFF

cdr3_length: 13
clone_size: -
v_call: TRBV9
j_call: TRBJ2-1
d_call: -
cdr3_nt: TGTGCCAGCAGCGTCACAGGGCACAATGAGCAGTTCTTC
cdr3_aa: CASSVTGHNEQFF

cdr3_length: 13
clone_size: -
v_call: TRBV6-6
j_call: TRBJ2-1
d_call: -
cdr3_nt: TGTGCCAGCAGCAACCCGGGGAATAATGAGCAGTTCTTC
cdr3_aa: CASSNPGNNEQFF

cdr3_length: 11
clone_size: -
v_call: TRBV4-2
j_call: TRBJ2-5
d_call: -
cdr3_nt: TGTGCCAGCAGCCACAGGGAGACCCAGTACTTC
cdr3_aa: CASSHRETQYF

cdr3_length: 18
clone_size: -
v_call: TRBV7-9
j_call: TRBJ2-5
d_call: TRBD2
cdr3_nt: TGTGCCAGCAGCTTAGCCCGACTAGCGGGGGTCCTACAAGAGACCCAGTACTTC
cdr3_aa: CASSLARLAGVLQETQYF

cdr3_length: 14
clone_size: -
v_call: TRBV6-2/TRBV6-3
j_call: TRBJ1-1
d_call: -
cdr3_nt: TGTGCCAGCAGTTACGTGGGGCGGAACACTGAAGCTTTCTTT
cdr3_aa: CASSYVGRNTEAFF

cdr3_length: 13
clone_size: -
v_call: TRBV6-1
j_call: TRBJ1-2
d_call: -
cdr3_nt: TGTGCCAGCAGTGAAGTCAGGTACTATGGCTACACCTTC
cdr3_aa: CASSEVRYYGYTF

cdr3_length: 14
clone_size: once
v_call: TRBV24-1
j_call: TRBJ2-1
d_call: -
cdr3_nt: TGTGCCACCAGTGATCCTCGGGGTTGGAATGAGCAGTTCTTC
cdr3_aa: CATSDPRGWNEQFF

cdr3_length: 13
clone_size: -
v_call: TRBV4-3
j_call: TRBJ2-7
d_call: -
cdr3_nt: TGCGCCAGCAGCCATAGCCGGTTCGGGGAGCAGTACTTC
cdr3_aa: CASSHSRFGEQYF

cdr3_length: 16
clone_size: -
v_call: TRBV5-1
j_call: TRBJ2-2
d_call: -
cdr3_nt: TGCGCCAGCAGCTTGAGGCAGGGGAAGAACACCGGGGAGCTGTTTTTT
cdr3_aa: CASSLRQGKNTGELFF

cdr3_length: 13
clone_size: -
v_call: TRBV7-9
j_call: TRBJ2-3
d_call: TRBD2
cdr3_nt: TGTGCCAGCAGCCCAAGCGGGGAAGATACGCAGTATTTT
cdr3_aa: CASSPSGEDTQYF

cdr3_length: 12
clone_size: -
v_call: TRBV7-9
j_call: TRBJ2-5
d_call: -
cdr3_nt: TGTGCCAGCCGGACTTTTCAAGAGACCCAGTACTTC
cdr3_aa: CASRTFQETQYF

cdr3_length: 13
clone_size: -
v_call: TRBV7-6
j_call: TRBJ1-1
d_call: -
cdr3_nt: TGTGCCAGCAGCTCGGTCCCGAACACTGAAGCTTTCTTT
cdr3_aa: CASSSVPNTEAFF

cdr3_length: 14
clone_size: -
v_call: TRBV7-2
j_call: TRBJ2-7
d_call: TRBD2
cdr3_nt: TGTGCCAGCAGCTTAGGTGGACTAGTAAACGAGCAGTACTTC
cdr3_aa: CASSLGGLVNEQYF

cdr3_length: 14
clone_size: -
v_call: TRBV28
j_call: TRBJ1-5
d_call: -
cdr3_nt: TGTGCCATCGAACAGGGTTATAGCAATCAGCCCCAGCATTTT
cdr3_aa: CAIEQGYSNQPQHF

cdr3_length: 14
clone_size: -
v_call: TRBV14
j_call: TRBJ1-4
d_call: -
cdr3_nt: TGTGCCAGCAGCCCCCCCGGCGGATATGAAAAACTGTTTTTT
cdr3_aa: CASSPPGGYEKLFF

cdr3_length: 15
clone_size: few
v_call: TRBV6-5
j_call: TRBJ1-1
d_call: -
cdr3_nt: TGTGCCAGCAGTTACTCGAGTGTGGGCTACACTGAAGCTTTCTTT
cdr3_aa: CASSYSSVGYTEAFF

cdr3_length: 15
clone_size: -
v_call: TRBV7-2
j_call: TRBJ2-3
d_call: TRBD2
cdr3_nt: TGTGCCAGCAGCCCAACTAGCGGGGGGGCAAATACGCAGTATTTT
cdr3_aa: CASSPTSGGANTQYF

cdr3_length: 17
clone_size: -
v_call: TRBV24-1
j_call: TRBJ2-1
d_call: -
cdr3_nt: TGTGCCACCAGTGAATACAGGTTATCGTTGGTTCACAATGAGCAGTTCTTC
cdr3_aa: CATSEYRLSLVHNEQFF

cdr3_length: 15
clone_size: -
v_call: TRBV10-3
j_call: TRBJ2-3
d_call: TRBD2
cdr3_nt: TGTGCCAGCAGTAATATAGCGGGGAAGTCAGATACGCAGTATTTT
cdr3_aa: CASSNIAGKSDTQYF

cdr3_length: 15
clone_size: once
v_call: TRBV7-8
j_call: TRBJ1-4
d_call: TRBD1
cdr3_nt: TGTGCCAGCAGCTTAATTGACAGGGGTTATGAAAAACTGTTTTTT
cdr3_aa: CASSLIDRGYEKLFF

cdr3_length: 13
clone_size: -
v_call: TRBV4-3
j_call: TRBJ1-2
d_call: TRBD1
cdr3_nt: TGCGCCAGCAGCCGGACAGGGGCCTATGGCTACACCTTC
cdr3_aa: CASSRTGAYGYTF

cdr3_length: 16
clone_size: few
v_call: TRBV6-2/TRBV6-3
j_call: TRBJ1-3
d_call: -
cdr3_nt: TGTGCCAGCAGTTACTCGAGGCCGGTCTCTGGAAACACCATATATTTT
cdr3_aa: CASSYSRPVSGNTIYF

cdr3_length: 13
clone_size: -
v_call: TRBV19
j_call: TRBJ2-5
d_call: -
cdr3_nt: TGTGCCAGTAGTATAGCCACGGGGGAGACCCAGTACTTC
cdr3_aa: CASSIATGETQYF

cdr3_length: 17
clone_size: -
v_call: TRBV3-1/TRBV3-2
j_call: TRBJ2-3
d_call: TRBD2
cdr3_nt: TGTGCCAGCAGCGCGGGACTAGCGGTGACTAGCACAGATACGCAGTATTTT
cdr3_aa: CASSAGLAVTSTDTQYF

cdr3_length: 13
clone_size: -
v_call: TRBV12-3/TRBV12-4
j_call: TRBJ2-1
d_call: -
cdr3_nt: TGTGCCAGCAGTTTTGGCGAGGACAATGAGCAGTTCTTC
cdr3_aa: CASSFGEDNEQFF

cdr3_length: 17
clone_size: -
v_call: TRBV4-1
j_call: TRBJ2-6
d_call: TRBD1
cdr3_nt: TGCGCCAGCGCCTCGGGACAGGGGGTCTCTGGGGCCAACGTCCTGACTTTC
cdr3_aa: CASASGQGVSGANVLTF

cdr3_length: 16
clone_size: once
v_call: TRBV5-1
j_call: TRBJ2-7
d_call: -
cdr3_nt: TGCGCCAGCAGCCTAGTACGGCGGGGCTTGTTATACGAGCAGTACTTC
cdr3_aa: CASSLVRRGLLYEQYF

cdr3_length: 19
clone_size: -
v_call: TRBV4-3
j_call: TRBJ2-7
d_call: TRBD1
cdr3_nt: TGCGCCAGCAGCCAAGATCTACAGGGGCTTGGAGGAATCTCCTACGAGCAGTACTTC
cdr3_aa: CASSQDLQGLGGISYEQYF

cdr3_length: 12
clone_size: once
v_call: TRBV28
j_call: TRBJ1-2
d_call: TRBD1
cdr3_nt: TGTGCCACCGCGGGACAGGAGTATGGCTACACCTTC
cdr3_aa: CATAGQEYGYTF

cdr3_length: 13
clone_size: few
v_call: TRBV3-1/TRBV3-2
j_call: TRBJ1-6
d_call: -
cdr3_nt: TGTGCCAGCAGCCAACCGGGGAATTCACCCCTCCACTTT
cdr3_aa: CASSQPGNSPLHF

cdr3_length: 16
clone_size: once
v_call: TRBV6-5
j_call: TRBJ1-5
d_call: TRBD1
cdr3_nt: TGTGCCAGCAGTTACCTGGGACAGTCCGGCAATCAGCCCCAGCATTTT
cdr3_aa: CASSYLGQSGNQPQHF

cdr3_length: 15
clone_size: -
v_call: TRBV7-2
j_call: TRBJ1-5
d_call: -
cdr3_nt: TGTGCCAGCAGCTTAGTCTCAGGGGCCAATCAGCCCCAGCATTTT
cdr3_aa: CASSLVSGANQPQHF

cdr3_length: 17
clone_size: -
v_call: TRBV18
j_call: TRBJ1-3
d_call: TRBD1
cdr3_nt: TGTGCCAGCTCACCATTGGATAAGGGGGCATCGGGAAACACCATATATTTT
cdr3_aa: CASSPLDKGASGNTIYF